Reported below is one T cell receptor (beta chain). This entry belongs to a study of blood T cell repertoires in COVID-19. Study details: From the United States, Italy and Spain came samples of acute and convalescent COVID-19. The cDNA or gDNA used as material had been derived from T cells, B-cell-depleted T cells, or PBMCs.

The V end was cut by 6 bases, the J end by 0 bases, with 15 bases between. The CDR3 sequence is 16 residues long. The repertoire was sequenced with immunoSEQ multiplex PCR; TCRdb's copy has only in-frame clones and lacks some. Among around 120,000 clones, 70% to 85% were seen once, and the ten largest hold more than 0.8%. The sample was peripheral blood. The receptor was derived from a human donor with acute or convalescent COVID-19. The donor label of this sample is uncertain. The chain has TRBV23-1 and TRBJ2-1; weak D call: TRBD1 (7 bases). TRBV23-1 is marked as an open reading frame, function uncertain. The CDR3 DNA sequence: TGCGCCAGCAGCTCCGGGACAGCGGGCTCCTACAATGAGCAGTTCTTC. Protein product: CASSSGTAGSYNEQFF.